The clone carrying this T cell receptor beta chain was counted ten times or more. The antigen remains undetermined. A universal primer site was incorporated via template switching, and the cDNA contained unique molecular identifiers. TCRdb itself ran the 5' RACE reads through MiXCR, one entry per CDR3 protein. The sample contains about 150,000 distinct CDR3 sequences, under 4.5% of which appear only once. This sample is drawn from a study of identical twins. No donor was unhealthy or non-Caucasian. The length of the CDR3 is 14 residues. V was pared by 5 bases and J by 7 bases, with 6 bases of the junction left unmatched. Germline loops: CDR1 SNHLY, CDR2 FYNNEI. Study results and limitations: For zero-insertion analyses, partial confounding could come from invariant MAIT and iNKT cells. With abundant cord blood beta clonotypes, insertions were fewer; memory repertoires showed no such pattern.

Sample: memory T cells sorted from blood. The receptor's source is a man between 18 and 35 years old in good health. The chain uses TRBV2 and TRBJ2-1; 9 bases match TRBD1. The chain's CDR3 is CASSWDRDRNEQFF. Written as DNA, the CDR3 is TGTGCCAGCAGTTGGGACAGGGATAGAAATGAGCAGTTCTTC. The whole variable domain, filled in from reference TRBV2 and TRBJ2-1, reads EPEVTQTPSHQVTQMGQEVILRCVPISNHLYFYWYRQILGQKVEFLVSFYNNEISEKSEIFDDQFSVERPDGSNFTLKIRSTKLEDSAMYFCASSWDRDRNEQFFGPGTRLTVL.